A single sample is the source of the 28 T cell receptor beta chains below, sequenced in a study of T-cell memory formation after mild COVID-19 (dated by TCRdb to the early 2020s). The protocol used for the library was 5' RACE. The listed sequencing device is Illumina NovaSeq 6000. TCRdb redid the processing of the public reads, applying fastp at Q25 and MiXCR, and retained in-frame beta chains. Identical CDR3 proteins give one entry, which carries the most common genes and DNA. This sample is represented by 250,000 or so distinct CDR3 sequences; roughly 18% of them were singletons. Of the sample, roughly 24% is held by the ten largest clones. Sequenced material: PBMCs or a T cell subset sorted from them (not recorded which). The receptor source for this set is a man younger than 30 who had mild COVID-19 (a few samples of this study predate the infection). The sample titles of this study are shuffled in the database, so cell type and time point are left out; the donor was told from shared clones.

J is TRBJ2-1 and V is TRBV6-5, with 13 positions matching TRBD2. V trimming: 6 bases; J trimming: 6 bases; junction bases outside the gene matches: 5. Germline V gene lookup returns CDR1 MNHEY and CDR2 SVGAGI. The CDR3 consists of 15 residues. The CDR3: CASRIGTSGANEQFF. CDR3 in DNA: TGTGCCAGCAGGATAGGGACTAGCGGGGCCAATGAGCAGTTCTTC.

V is TRBV18 and J is TRBJ1-1; D gene unclear. The CDR3 covers 14 residues. Germline V gene lookup returns CDR1 KGHSH and CDR2 LQKENI. V gave up 2 bases and J gave up 0 bases, with 7 bases separating them. This chain's CDR3 is CASSPNKLNTEAFF. CDR3 in DNA: TGTGCCAGCTCACCAAACAAGTTGAACACTGAAGCTTTCTTT. Looking up the rest from reference TRBV18 and TRBJ1-1 gives the full variable domain: NAGVMQNPRHLVRRRGQEARLRCSPMKGHSHVYWYRQLPEEGLKFMVYLQKENIIDESGMPKERFSAEFPKEGPSILRIQQVVRGDSAAYFCASSPNKLNTEAFFGQGTRLTVV.

The rearrangement uses TRBV6-5 and TRBJ2-3; perhaps TRBD2 as D (6 bases). The CDR3 is made up of 16 amino acids. Trimming removed 0 bases at V and 1 base at J, with 11 bases between. Germline CDR1 is MNHEY and CDR2 is SVGAGI. The CDR3 is CASSYSQRVGTDTQYF. CDR3 DNA: TGTGCCAGCAGTTACTCACAGCGGGTGGGCACAGATACGCAGTATTTT.

The sample holds a few counts of this clonotype. The chain employs TRBV2 and TRBJ2-1, with TRBD2 matching over 7 bases. This CDR3 region has 15 residues. Germline V gene data show CDR1 as SNHLY and CDR2 as FYNNEI. Losses at the gene ends were 2 bases for V and 8 bases for J; bases not matched to a gene: 9. The CDR3 loop reads CASSESRGGVYEQFF. CDR3 coding DNA: TGTGCCAGCAGTGAATCTCGCGGGGGTGTATATGAGCAGTTCTTC.

V is TRBV20-1 and J is TRBJ1-1, with TRBD1 identical over 7 bases. The CDR3 consists of 14 residues. Losses at the gene ends were 1 base for V and 0 bases for J; bases not matched to a gene: 2. Germline CDR1 DFQATT, CDR2 SNEGSKA (reference sequence). The chain's CDR3 is CSARAGTVNTEAFF. CDR3 nucleotides: TGCAGTGCTAGAGCAGGGACAGTGAACACTGAAGCTTTCTTT.

This clonotype was counted a few times. This chain joins TRBV2 and TRBJ2-5; D might be TRBD1 (6 bases). Trimming shortened V by 4 bases and J by 1 base, and 13 bases separated the two germline ends. Germline V lookup: CDR1 SNHLY, CDR2 FYNNEI. The CDR3 spans 15 residues. The CDR3 DNA follows: TGTGCCAGCAGTGGGGTAACAGGGACCCAAGAGACCCAGTACTTC. As protein: CASSGVTGTQETQYF. The entire variable domain, with the rest obtained from reference TRBV2 and TRBJ2-5, is as follows: EPEVTQTPSHQVTQMGQEVILRCVPISNHLYFYWYRQILGQKVEFLVSFYNNEISEKSEIFDDQFSVERPDGSNFTLKIRSTKLEDSAMYFCASSGVTGTQETQYFGPGTRLLVL.

The chain carries TRBV6-2 or TRBV6-3 and TRBJ2-7, with D possibly TRBD2 on 5 matching bases. The V end lost 8 bases, the J end lost 4 bases, and 9 bases lay between the germline ends. The CDR3 covers 11 residues. CDR1 and CDR2 from the germline V gene are MNHEY and SVGEGT. The CDR3: CASGLIYEQYF. The CDR3 DNA follows: TGTGCCAGCGGACTGATATACGAGCAGTACTTC.

A few counts support this clonotype. The rearrangement joins TRBV28 to TRBJ2-1, with D perhaps given as TRBD1 or TRBD2 (6 bases each). The CDR3 runs 15 residues. The germline V gene has CDR1 MDHEN and CDR2 SYDVKM. Trimming stripped 11 bases from V and 0 bases from J, with 17 bases between. CDR3 protein: CALLASGASYNEQFF. DNA for the CDR3: TGTGCCCTGCTGGCGTCGGGGGCCTCCTACAATGAGCAGTTCTTC.

The chain links TRBV20-1 to TRBJ1-3; the D is unclear. This CDR3 has 14 residues. Germline V gives CDR1 DFQATT, CDR2 SNEGSKA (reference sequence). Trimming removed 0 bases at V and 5 bases at J, with 11 bases between. The CDR3 reads CSAREPNHRNTIYF. CDR3 coding DNA: TGCAGTGCTAGAGAACCCAACCATAGAAACACCATATATTTT.

This clonotype has just a few counts. The V gene is TRBV21-1, the J gene TRBJ2-1; the table calls TRBD1, which could not be checked here. TRBV21-1 is classified as a pseudogene. The CDR3 covers 16 residues. Here the CDR3 DNA reads TGTGCCAGCAGCCCAACCGGGACGCCCGGGTACAATGAGCAGTTCTTC. Protein: CASSPTGTPGYNEQFF.

The table lists this clonotype with many counts. The rearrangement uses TRBV6-4 and TRBJ2-1, with a tentative D call TRBD2 (5 bases). The CDR3 has 13 residues. V gave up 8 bases and J gave up 2 bases, with 10 bases separating them. The germline V gene has CDR1 MRHNA and CDR2 SNTAGT. The CDR3: CASSTNPYNEQFF. The CDR3 nucleotides read TGTGCCAGCTCGACTAACCCCTACAATGAGCAGTTCTTC.

Concerning this clonotype: With a much larger clone just one base away, this may be a read error. The V and J genes are TRBV6-2 or TRBV6-3 and TRBJ1-1; D is unresolved. The germline V gene encodes CDR1 MNHEY and CDR2 SVGEGT. The V end was cut by 5 bases, the J end by 5 bases, with 9 bases between. The length of the CDR3 is 12 residues. The CDR3 here is CASSTYVTEAFF. In DNA, the CDR3 is TGTGCCAGCAGTACGTACGTTACTGAAGCTTTCTTT.

This clonotype was seen more than once but under ten times. The CDR3, as DNA: TGTGCCACGGGACAGGGGGCCGAGCAGTACTTC. Residues: CATGQGAEQYF. The chain couples TRBV6-5 to TRBJ2-7; 12 positions agree with TRBD1. Unmatched junction bases numbered 1, after V lost 10 bases and J lost 6 bases. The CDR3 has 11 amino acids. Per germline, CDR1 MNHEY and CDR2 SVGAGI.

The V gene is TRBV25-1, the J gene TRBJ2-6; maybe TRBD2 (5 bases). This CDR3 region has 16 residues. Germline-derived CDR1 and CDR2 are MGHDK and SYGVNS. V was clipped by 2 bases and J by 0 bases, with 8 bases between them. The CDR3 sequence is CASSEEDFSGANVLTF. The CDR3, as DNA: TGTGCCAGCAGTGAAGAGGACTTCTCTGGGGCCAACGTCCTGACTTTC.

The chain recombines TRBV6-5 with TRBJ1-1; D unclear. The CDR3 has 13 amino acids. Germline V gene data show CDR1 as MNHEY and CDR2 as SVGAGI. Trimming shortened V by 2 bases and J by 4 bases, and 8 bases separated the two germline ends. The CDR3 spells CASSYNGITEAFF. CDR3 in DNA: TGTGCCAGCAGTTACAATGGGATCACTGAAGCTTTCTTT.

This clonotype was recorded a few times. The V and J genes are TRBV11-2 and TRBJ2-3; perhaps D is TRBD1 or TRBD2 (5 bases each). The CDR3 covers 15 residues. Germline V CDR1 and CDR2: SGHAT, FQNNGV. V lost 1 base, J lost 4 bases, and 12 bases lay in between. Here the CDR3 reads CASSLGNGAADTQYF. The CDR3 DNA follows: TGTGCCAGCAGCTTAGGAAACGGGGCGGCAGATACGCAGTATTTT. The complete variable domain, with remaining parts taken from reference TRBV11-2 and TRBJ2-3, reads EAGVAQSPRYKIIEKRQSVAFWCNPISGHATLYWYQQILGQGPKLLIQFQNNGVVDDSQLPKDRFSAERLKGVDSTLKIQPAKLEDSAVYLCASSLGNGAADTQYFGPGTRLTVL.

In DNA form, the CDR3 reads TGTGCCAGCAGCGGGGACAGCTACGAGCAGTACGTC. Its translation: CASSGDSYEQYV. V gene TRBV7-9 combines with J gene TRBJ2-7; 7 nucleotides match TRBD1. CDR1 and CDR2 from the germline V gene are SEHNR and FQNEAQ (reference sequence). The ends lost 5 bases at V and 3 bases at J; junction bases unmatched: 1. The CDR3 loop spans 12 amino acids.

V gene TRBV6-5 combines with J gene TRBJ1-6; D is unclear. This CDR3 is built from 11 residues. Germline values: CDR1 MNHEY, CDR2 SVGAGI. Trimming left V 6 bases short and J 6 bases short, with 3 bases between. The DNA of the CDR3 is TGTGCCAGCAGAACTAATTCACCCCTCCACTTT. Its translation is CASRTNSPLHF.

This clonotype was detected a few times. The chain combines TRBV20-1 with TRBJ2-5; 7 bases match TRBD2. This CDR3 region has 15 residues. With V trimmed by 0 bases and J by 5 bases, 9 bases remained unmatched. Germline V gene sequence: CDR1 DFQATT, CDR2 SNEGSKA (reference sequence). CDR3 sequence (DNA): TGCAGTGCTAGAGATCGGCGGGGGTTACTGGAGACCCAGTACTTC. This translates into CSARDRRGLLETQYF.

This clonotype appeared many times. This rearrangement joins TRBV7-2 to TRBJ2-3; TRBD1 matches at 10 bases. Germline V lookup: CDR1 SGHTA, CDR2 FQGNSA. The CDR3 contains 14 residues. With V trimmed by 5 bases and J by 4 bases, 3 bases remained unmatched. As DNA, the CDR3 is TGTGCCAGCAGCCCGGGACAGGGGCCAGATACGCAGTATTTT. It is translated as CASSPGQGPDTQYF.

The gene calls are TRBV6-5 and TRBJ2-7; D is undetermined. This CDR3 comprises 14 residues. Germline-derived CDR1 and CDR2 are MNHEY and SVGAGI. Trimming removed 6 bases from V and 0 bases from J, with 12 bases in between. The CDR3 spells CASSPRPDSYEQYV. The CDR3 DNA follows: TGTGCCAGCAGCCCCCGGCCAGACTCCTACGAGCAGTACGTC.

This CDR3 is CASSPGGGQGVAFF. CDR3 sequence (DNA): TGTGCCAGCTCACCAGGAGGGGGACAGGGGGTTGCTTTCTTT. The chain has TRBV18 and TRBJ1-1, with TRBD1 identical over 11 bases. The V segment lost 2 bases and the J segment 11 bases; nucleotides outside the gene matches: 7. This CDR3 spans 14 amino acids. Looked up from germline, CDR1 is KGHSH and CDR2 is LQKENI. The full variable domain, rest sourced from reference TRBV18 and TRBJ1-1, is NAGVMQNPRHLVRRRGQEARLRCSPMKGHSHVYWYRQLPEEGLKFMVYLQKENIIDESGMPKERFSAEFPKEGPSILRIQQVVRGDSAAYFCASSPGGGQGVAFFGQGTRLTVV.

This clonotype has at least ten counts. In DNA, the CDR3 is TGTGCCAGCAGCTCTACACCAGGGATCGAGCAGTACGTC. This translates into CASSSTPGIEQYV. The chain is built from TRBV7-2 and TRBJ2-7; possibly TRBD1 for D (5 bases). The CDR3 runs to 13 residues. Trimming pared 4 bases from V and 6 bases from J, leaving 13 bases between. CDR1 SGHTA and CDR2 FQGNSA come from the germline V gene.

CDR3 region: CASRVGGGSGELFF. The CDR3 DNA sequence: TGTGCCAGCAGAGTGGGAGGGGGCTCCGGGGAGCTGTTTTTT. The chain employs TRBV5-4 and TRBJ2-2, with D perhaps being TRBD1 or TRBD2 (7 bases each). The CDR3 has 14 residues. Germline CDR1 SGHNT, CDR2 YYREEE (reference sequence). Trimming stripped 5 bases from V and 6 bases from J, with 14 bases between.

This chain connects TRBV2 to TRBJ2-7; the match to TRBD1 covers 9 bases. V shed 6 bases and J 4 bases; nucleotides not matched to a gene: 13. The CDR3 loop spans 16 amino acids. The germline gives CDR1 SNHLY, CDR2 FYNNEI. The CDR3 loop is CASSRSRDRERYEQYV. The CDR3 DNA reads as TGTGCCAGCAGCCGTTCCCGGGACAGGGAGAGATACGAGCAGTACGTC.

The rearrangement links TRBV11-2 to TRBJ2-3; TRBD1 matches 7 bases. This CDR3 is built from 19 residues. Trimming removed 0 bases from V and 3 bases from J; junction bases left unmatched: 15. Germline V gene data show CDR1 as SGHAT and CDR2 as FQNNGV. The CDR3 bases are TGTGCCAGCAGCTTAGATGGGTTAGGGACAGTGGGAAGGACAGATACGCAGTATTTT. The encoded protein is CASSLDGLGTVGRTDTQYF.

This clonotype showed up just a few times. The rearrangement joins TRBV4-3 to TRBJ2-3, with TRBD1 matching over 8 bases. Germline V lookup: CDR1 LGHNA, CDR2 YSLEER. V lost 1 base to trimming and J lost 5 bases; unmatched junction nucleotides: 8. The CDR3 sequence is 16 residues long. The CDR3 loop is CASSQGGAGGIDTQYF. CDR3 in DNA: TGCGCCAGCAGCCAAGGGGGGGCAGGGGGCATAGATACGCAGTATTTT.

This clonotype was picked up many times. The chain couples TRBV5-1 to TRBJ2-3, with a weak D call TRBD2 (6 bases). V lost 2 bases to trimming and J lost 6 bases, with 13 bases between them. Germline V CDR1 and CDR2: SGHRS, YFSETQ. The CDR3 covers 14 residues. The CDR3, as DNA: TGCGCCAGCAGCTTTGGCAGGGAGGCGGATACGCAGTATTTT. This sequence encodes CASSFGREADTQYF.